A selection of T cell receptor beta chains follows, all from one sample in a study of cytomegalovirus exposure and HLA in healthy donors. Assay: immunoSEQ multiplex PCR; the TCRdb copy retains only in-frame clones and omits some. The sample holds fewer than 200,000 clones; roughly 74% are singletons and the top ten take 13% to 15%. Material: PBMCs. The receptors were sampled from a young woman in good health and CMV-seropositive. CDR3s include the opening cysteine and the closing phenylalanine or tryptophan. A D gene is named only where the DNA matches it firmly. For some rows the clone size is stated as once, few or many, or as a class when expanded; others skip it.

CDR3nt: TGTGCCAGCTCACCACAACGGACAGGGGGAACTAATGAAAAACTGTTTTTT
CDR3aa: CASSPQRTGGTNEKLFF
d_gene: TRBD1
j_gene: TRBJ1-4
v_gene: TRBV18
len: 17
abundance: once

CDR3nt: TGTGCCAGCAGCTTGTCGGTGAACACTGAAGCTTTCTTT
CDR3aa: CASSLSVNTEAFF
d_gene: NA
j_gene: TRBJ1-1
v_gene: TRBV5-5
len: 13
abundance: NA

CDR3nt: TGTGCCAGTAGTATATCGGCAACTAATGAAAAACTGTTTTTT
CDR3aa: CASSISATNEKLFF
d_gene: NA
j_gene: TRBJ1-4
v_gene: TRBV19
len: 14
abundance: once

CDR3nt: TGTGCCACCAGCTCGGACAGGTTGAACACTGAAGCTTTCTTT
CDR3aa: CATSSDRLNTEAFF
d_gene: TRBD1
j_gene: TRBJ1-1
v_gene: TRBV15
len: 14
abundance: NA

CDR3nt: TGTGCCAGCAGTTTCCGAACACCCAGGATAGCTAATGAAAAACTGTTTTTT
CDR3aa: CASSFRTPRIANEKLFF
d_gene: NA
j_gene: TRBJ1-4
v_gene: TRBV27
len: 17
abundance: NA

CDR3nt: TGTGCCAGCAGCGCCGCCGGGACAGATAATTCACCCCTCCACTTT
CDR3aa: CASSAAGTDNSPLHF
d_gene: TRBD1
j_gene: TRBJ1-6
v_gene: TRBV5-4
len: 15
abundance: NA

CDR3nt: TGTGCCAGCAATCGGGGGACCCAAGAGACCCAGTACTTC
CDR3aa: CASNRGTQETQYF
d_gene: NA
j_gene: TRBJ2-5
v_gene: TRBV25-1
len: 13
abundance: NA

CDR3nt: TGTGCCAGCAGTCCGGGGACAGGCCCCTTAGAGAATGAAAAACTGTTTTTT
CDR3aa: CASSPGTGPLENEKLFF
d_gene: TRBD1
j_gene: TRBJ1-4
v_gene: TRBV27
len: 17
abundance: NA

CDR3nt: TGCGCCAGCAGCTTCGACCAGGGTCCTGGTATTCATGGCTACACCTTC
CDR3aa: CASSFDQGPGIHGYTF
d_gene: NA
j_gene: TRBJ1-2
v_gene: TRBV5-1
len: 16
abundance: NA

CDR3nt: TGTGCCAGTAGAACCGCGTTCGCAACAGATACGCAGTATTTT
CDR3aa: CASRTAFATDTQYF
d_gene: NA
j_gene: TRBJ2-3
v_gene: TRBV7-2
len: 14
abundance: NA

CDR3nt: TGTGCCACCTGGGGGGACTACGAGCAGTACTTC
CDR3aa: CATWGDYEQYF
d_gene: NA
j_gene: TRBJ2-7
v_gene: TRBV28
len: 11
abundance: NA

CDR3nt: TGCGCCAGCAGCCAAGCGAGCGGACTAGCGGGACCCTACGAGCAGTACTTC
CDR3aa: CASSQASGLAGPYEQYF
d_gene: TRBD2
j_gene: TRBJ2-7
v_gene: TRBV4-1
len: 17
abundance: NA

CDR3nt: TGTGCCTGGAGTCCCCGCCTCGGAGGCCAGTACTTC
CDR3aa: CAWSPRLGGQYF
d_gene: NA
j_gene: TRBJ2-5
v_gene: TRBV30
len: 12
abundance: NA

CDR3nt: TGTGCCTGCCTACCGGGAGGGGACACTGAAGCTTTCTTT
CDR3aa: CACLPGGDTEAFF
d_gene: NA
j_gene: TRBJ1-1
v_gene: TRBV30
len: 13
abundance: NA

CDR3nt: TGTGCCAGCAGCCCCATTAGCGGGAGAGATGAGCAGTTCTTC
CDR3aa: CASSPISGRDEQFF
d_gene: TRBD2
j_gene: TRBJ2-1
v_gene: TRBV6-7
len: 14
abundance: NA

CDR3nt: TGTGCCAGCTCATTCGGACGGGGGGATCAGCCCCAGCATTTT
CDR3aa: CASSFGRGDQPQHF
d_gene: NA
j_gene: TRBJ1-5
v_gene: TRBV18
len: 14
abundance: NA

CDR3nt: TGTGCCAGCAGCCGCGCAGCGGGAGTTTTCGAGCAGTACTTC
CDR3aa: CASSRAAGVFEQYF
d_gene: TRBD2
j_gene: TRBJ2-7
v_gene: TRBV7-9
len: 14
abundance: NA

CDR3nt: TGCGCCAGCAGTCGGACAGGGGGCCCCTACAATGAGCAGTTCTTC
CDR3aa: CASSRTGGPYNEQFF
d_gene: TRBD1
j_gene: TRBJ2-1
v_gene: TRBV5-1
len: 15
abundance: NA

CDR3nt: TGTGCCAGCAGCTTAGAGTGGGGACAGGATTATCAGCCCCAGCATTTT
CDR3aa: CASSLEWGQDYQPQHF
d_gene: TRBD1
j_gene: TRBJ1-5
v_gene: TRBV11-2
len: 16
abundance: NA

CDR3nt: TGTGCCAGTCCCGCTCGCGGGGGGTGGGGGTCAGATACGCAGTATTTT
CDR3aa: CASPARGGWGSDTQYF
d_gene: TRBD2
j_gene: TRBJ2-3
v_gene: TRBV2
len: 16
abundance: few

CDR3nt: TGTGCCAGTAGTAGACCGGGACAGGGTCAGCCCCAGCATTTT
CDR3aa: CASSRPGQGQPQHF
d_gene: TRBD1
j_gene: TRBJ1-5
v_gene: TRBV19
len: 14
abundance: NA

CDR3nt: TGTGCCAGCCTAGGGGGCACAGATACGCAGTATTTT
CDR3aa: CASLGGTDTQYF
d_gene: NA
j_gene: TRBJ2-3
v_gene: TRBV6-4
len: 12
abundance: NA

CDR3nt: TGTGCCAGCAGCGTCACTAGCGGGATCACAGATACGCAGTATTTT
CDR3aa: CASSVTSGITDTQYF
d_gene: TRBD2
j_gene: TRBJ2-3
v_gene: TRBV9
len: 15
abundance: once

CDR3nt: TGTGCCAGCAGTGAATTGGGACAGAACTATGGCTACACCTTC
CDR3aa: CASSELGQNYGYTF
d_gene: TRBD1
j_gene: TRBJ1-2
v_gene: TRBV25-1
len: 14
abundance: few

CDR3nt: TGTGCCAGCAAGGACAGCACCGTCTCCTACGAGCAGTACTTC
CDR3aa: CASKDSTVSYEQYF
d_gene: NA
j_gene: TRBJ2-7
v_gene: TRBV6-1
len: 14
abundance: NA

CDR3nt: TGCGCCAGCAGCTGGGGGATCCCGGGACAACTGAACACTGAAGCTTTCTTT
CDR3aa: CASSWGIPGQLNTEAFF
d_gene: NA
j_gene: TRBJ1-1
v_gene: TRBV5-1
len: 17
abundance: NA

CDR3nt: TGTGCCAGCAGCTTACTAGCGGGGGCCCTGGGAGCAGATACGCAGTATTTT
CDR3aa: CASSLLAGALGADTQYF
d_gene: TRBD2
j_gene: TRBJ2-3
v_gene: TRBV7-8
len: 17
abundance: once

CDR3nt: TGTGCCAGCAGTTTAAAGGGGTTGTTCTACGAGCAGTACTTC
CDR3aa: CASSLKGLFYEQYF
d_gene: NA
j_gene: TRBJ2-7
v_gene: TRBV28
len: 14
abundance: NA

CDR3nt: TGTGCCAGCAGCGTAGACGCGGGTATTTATTACACTGAAGCTTTCTTT
CDR3aa: CASSVDAGIYYTEAFF
d_gene: NA
j_gene: TRBJ1-1
v_gene: TRBV9
len: 16
abundance: NA

CDR3nt: TGTGCCAGCAGCTTAGGTGGAGCCTCCTACGAGCAGTACTTC
CDR3aa: CASSLGGASYEQYF
d_gene: NA
j_gene: TRBJ2-7
v_gene: TRBV7-6
len: 14
abundance: few

CDR3nt: TGTGCCAGTAGACCGACTAGCGGGAGGGCCTACAATGAGCAGTTCTTC
CDR3aa: CASRPTSGRAYNEQFF
d_gene: TRBD2
j_gene: TRBJ2-1
v_gene: TRBV19
len: 16
abundance: NA

CDR3nt: TGTGCCAGCAGCATGAGGGCACCCTCCGAGACCCAGTACTTC
CDR3aa: CASSMRAPSETQYF
d_gene: NA
j_gene: TRBJ2-5
v_gene: TRBV7-8
len: 14
abundance: NA

CDR3nt: TGTGCCAGTAGTACCATCACAGGGGGCAACACTGAAGCTTTCTTT
CDR3aa: CASSTITGGNTEAFF
d_gene: TRBD1
j_gene: TRBJ1-1
v_gene: TRBV19
len: 15
abundance: NA

CDR3nt: TGTGCCAGCAGTTCCACGGCTGTGGGGGGGGGCACTGAAGCTTTCTTT
CDR3aa: CASSSTAVGGGTEAFF
d_gene: NA
j_gene: TRBJ1-1
v_gene: TRBV27
len: 16
abundance: NA

CDR3nt: TGTGCCAGCAGTAAGACAGGGGGCAATTCACCCCTCCACTTT
CDR3aa: CASSKTGGNSPLHF
d_gene: TRBD1
j_gene: TRBJ1-6
v_gene: TRBV2
len: 14
abundance: few

CDR3nt: TGTGCCAGCAGCGTAGGCCTCAGGTGGGGGCGATACAATGAGCAGTTCTTC
CDR3aa: CASSVGLRWGRYNEQFF
d_gene: NA
j_gene: TRBJ2-1
v_gene: TRBV9
len: 17
abundance: once

CDR3nt: TGTGCCAGCAGCCTACCTCAGCCAACAGGTTTCTTT
CDR3aa: CASSLPQPTGFF
d_gene: NA
j_gene: TRBJ1-1
v_gene: TRBV9
len: 12
abundance: few

CDR3nt: TGTGCCAGCAGAAGGGACAGGGAAGGATCACCCCTCCACTTT
CDR3aa: CASRRDREGSPLHF
d_gene: TRBD1
j_gene: TRBJ1-6
v_gene: TRBV6-5
len: 14
abundance: NA

CDR3nt: TGTGCCAGCAGGGGTGACAGGAACACTGAAGCTTTCTTT
CDR3aa: CASRGDRNTEAFF
d_gene: NA
j_gene: TRBJ1-1
v_gene: TRBV2
len: 13
abundance: NA

CDR3nt: TGTGCCAGCAGCGTACTAGGAAACGCCGGGGAGCTGTTTTTT
CDR3aa: CASSVLGNAGELFF
d_gene: NA
j_gene: TRBJ2-2
v_gene: TRBV2
len: 14
abundance: NA

CDR3nt: TGCGCCAGCAGCCGAACTTTTAATGAAAAACTGTTTTTT
CDR3aa: CASSRTFNEKLFF
d_gene: NA
j_gene: TRBJ1-4
v_gene: TRBV5-1
len: 13
abundance: NA

CDR3nt: TGCGCCAGCAGTCTAGACGACAGGAGCAATCAGCCCCAGCATTTT
CDR3aa: CASSLDDRSNQPQHF
d_gene: NA
j_gene: TRBJ1-5
v_gene: TRBV5-1
len: 15
abundance: NA

CDR3nt: TGTGCCAGCAGCTTAGGCTTGAATTCACCCCTCCACTTT
CDR3aa: CASSLGLNSPLHF
d_gene: NA
j_gene: TRBJ1-6
v_gene: TRBV7-3
len: 13
abundance: NA

CDR3nt: TGTGCCATCAGTGATGGGGGACAGTACTATGGCTACACCTTC
CDR3aa: CAISDGGQYYGYTF
d_gene: TRBD1
j_gene: TRBJ1-2
v_gene: TRBV10-3
len: 14
abundance: NA

CDR3nt: TGTGCCAGCAGTTTATATCGTGGGACAGGCAATCAGCCCCAGCATTTT
CDR3aa: CASSLYRGTGNQPQHF
d_gene: TRBD1
j_gene: TRBJ1-5
v_gene: TRBV28
len: 16
abundance: NA

CDR3nt: TGTGCCAGCAGTCTAGCCTTAGGGGGTGTCTACGAGCAGTACTTC
CDR3aa: CASSLALGGVYEQYF
d_gene: NA
j_gene: TRBJ2-7
v_gene: TRBV5-5
len: 15
abundance: NA

CDR3nt: TGTGCCAGCAGCTTAGTGTCGTTCACCGGGGAGCTGTTTTTT
CDR3aa: CASSLVSFTGELFF
d_gene: NA
j_gene: TRBJ2-2
v_gene: TRBV7-6
len: 14
abundance: once

CDR3nt: TGCGCCAGCAGCTATGGCTCCTTCTATGGCTACACCTTC
CDR3aa: CASSYGSFYGYTF
d_gene: NA
j_gene: TRBJ1-2
v_gene: TRBV5-1
len: 13
abundance: NA

CDR3nt: TGTGCCATCAGTGTTTCAGGGGTTAACTATGGCTACACCTTC
CDR3aa: CAISVSGVNYGYTF
d_gene: NA
j_gene: TRBJ1-2
v_gene: TRBV10-3
len: 14
abundance: once

CDR3nt: TGTGCCAGCAGCTTGAGTGACAGGGGGCGATACGAGCAGTACTTC
CDR3aa: CASSLSDRGRYEQYF
d_gene: TRBD1
j_gene: TRBJ2-7
v_gene: TRBV5-6
len: 15
abundance: NA